This T cell receptor beta chain was identified during a study of OX40 agonist ivuxolimab in advanced cancers. Regarding the study in general: The costimulatory receptor OX40 (CD134) was targeted by ivuxolimab, a fully human IgG2 agonistic monoclonal antibody. Of the approximately 50 patients in dose escalation, around 20 had hepatocellular carcinoma, some 15 had melanoma, 9 had renal cell carcinoma and 9 had head and neck cancer. The paper describes the monotherapy dose-escalation part (N ≈ 50 patients) of the phase I trial of ivuxolimab. Intravenous ivuxolimab was administered to patients every 2 weeks at six dose levels: 0.01, 0.1, 0.3, 1.5, 3 and 10 mg/kg. Prior anti-PD-1, anti-PD-L1 or anti-CTLA-4 therapy was permitted, and 30% to 45% of dose-escalation patients had received checkpoint inhibitors. Three dose-escalation patients achieved partial responses, one with hepatocellular carcinoma and two with cutaneous melanoma. In the dose-escalation cohort, 75% to 90% of patients were male, and the mean age was 60 years with a range of roughly 23 to 90. The purpose of peripheral TCRbeta sequencing was to test whether ivuxolimab changed TCR sequence diversity and led to clonal T-cell expansion. The investigation overall reported the following: The antigen specificity of the clonally expanded peripheral T cells was not determined. At doses of 0.1 to 3.0 mg/kg, clonal expansion of both CD4+ and CD8+ T cells in blood was seen between baseline and week 6. Partial responders in the 0.1-3.0 mg/kg groups had among the lowest normalized peripheral clonal expansion, especially among CD8+ T cells. On average, CD8+ T cells showed more expanded clones than CD4+ T cells after ivuxolimab. Low levels of normalized T-cell clonal expansion were also seen in some patients who did not respond.

Between the V and J ends, shortened by 4 bases and 5 bases respectively, the junction contains 8 bases. Spanning cysteine to phenylalanine, the CDR3 consists of 11 amino acids. The DNA shown is the 33-base CDR3, in frame from base 1. Looking up the germline V gene yields CDR1 SQVTM and CDR2 ANQGSEA. Patients with autoimmune disease history or receiving systemic immunosuppression were excluded from the trial. Peripheral blood for TCR sequencing was collected from all dose cohorts at baseline, on cycle 4 day 1, and on cycle 7 day 1. Samples were obtained from an open-label, multicenter, first-in-human phase I dose-escalation trial of ivuxolimab. The trial enrolled adults with locally advanced or metastatic head and neck squamous cell, hepatocellular, melanoma or renal cell carcinoma. Before TCR sequencing, CD4+ T cells and CD8+ T cells were sorted from peripheral blood as separate populations. A few counts support this clone. Its antigen is unknown. No much larger clone exists at a distance of one base, and base qualities are not known.

Genomic DNA was isolated from the sorted cells so that the TCRbeta CDR3 region could be sequenced. The immunoSEQ Assay was used to sequence the TCRbeta CDR3 regions. This is the immuneACCESS table as TCRdb keeps it, with only in-frame sequences that have V and J called. A part of the clones is gone; compared with another copy, unresolved V genes explain less than half, and the rest is unexplained. Here the sample has 45,000 to 60,000 clones; approximately 90% occur a single time. About 6% of the sample is taken by the ten largest. This TCR derives from an adult with an advanced solid tumor such as melanoma, head and neck, liver or kidney cancer. The rearranged segments are TRBV29-1 and TRBJ1-2, with the D segment identity uncertain. The input for sequencing was CD4+ or CD8+ T cells sorted from blood, taken in a trial of the OX40 agonist ivuxolimab. The nucleotide sequence is given as TGCAGCGTTGGTGGAAATTATGGCTACACCTTC. Its coded protein is CSVGGNYGYTF.